This T cell receptor beta chain was captured by sequencing in a study of blood T cell repertoires in COVID-19. There are 13 residues in the CDR3. Germline loops: CDR1 SGHAT, CDR2 FQNNGV. V lost 3 bases, J lost 5 bases, and 11 bases lay in between. Researchers sorted participants into cohorts using their self-reported clinical history. TCRdb's copy holds only in-frame clones and misses some; the assay was immunoSEQ multiplex PCR. The repertoire consists of about 300,000 clones, with around 90% occurring once and the leading ten covering less than 2%. This sequence originates from a woman in her thirties or forties who had recovered from COVID-19. Input material: PBMCs or T cells enriched from blood (not recorded which). V and J are TRBV11-2 and TRBJ2-7, with D tentatively TRBD2 (6 bases). CDR3 loop: CASSFAGYNEQYF. DNA of the CDR3: TGTGCCAGCAGCTTTGCGGGGTATAACGAGCAGTACTTC.